This T cell receptor (beta chain) emerged from a study of cytomegalovirus exposure and HLA in healthy donors. The study's findings and limits: Some V segments, including TRBV6-2 and TRBV6-3, were excluded as indistinguishable. Fewer than 20,000 TCR beta sequences were associated with HLA alleles at 0.05 false discovery rate in a later analysis. Later analysis indicated greater clonal expansion among HLA-associated TCR beta chains than among equally common other chains. It was assumed in the presence/absence analyses that sequencing depth was roughly uniform across donors.

About this clone: The target antigen is unknown.

It was with 60 Vbeta and 13 Jbeta primers that the PCR ran. Some clones are missing from TCRdb's copy, which holds only in-frame ones; the method was immunoSEQ multiplex PCR. The table includes tens of thousands of clones, less than 85% detected once. Trimming stripped 0 bases from V and 4 bases from J, with 4 bases between. The length of the CDR3 is 12 residues. Germline loops: CDR1 SGHDT, CDR2 YYEEEE. The rearrangement uses TRBV5-6 and TRBJ1-2; unclear D gene. Sequencing was carried out using PBMCs. The receptor comes from a woman aged 45-65 years in good health and CMV-seropositive. The CDR3 loop is CASSLGGYGYTF. CDR3 DNA: TGTGCCAGCAGCTTGGGAGGCTATGGCTACACCTTC. The complete variable domain, with remaining parts taken from reference TRBV5-6 and TRBJ1-2, reads DAGVTQSPTHLIKTRGQQVTLRCSPKSGHDTVSWYQQALGQGPQFIFQYYEEEERQRGNFPDRFSGHQFPNYSSELNVNALLLGDSALYLCASSLGGYGYTFGSGTRLTVV.